This T cell receptor beta chain is from a study of cytomegalovirus exposure and HLA in healthy donors (dated by TCRdb to about 2017). About the full investigation: According to an earlier analysis of 550 to 700 of the donors, about 179 million T cells yielded 90 million to 140 million unique TCR beta sequences and more than 250 Gb of sequence data. Approximately 310 gigabases of sequencing data and approximately 85 million unique TCR sequences were included in an early release covering roughly 600 HLA-typed donors. Of the 350 to 400 genotyped donors, about 80% fell in the genetic ancestry cluster associated with self-reported Caucasian donors. The study aimed to test whether cataloging public T cell receptors could reveal signatures of past pathogen exposure. The T cell repertoires of under 750 subjects were profiled by immunosequencing and related to cytomegalovirus serostatus. In addition to the first cohort of around 670 subjects, a separate validation cohort of approximately 130 different subjects was used. To predict cytomegalovirus infection status, the study combined high-throughput TCR immunosequencing, statistical association of individual TCRs with disease status, and machine learning. A later analysis re-examined previously published TCR beta repertoires from 500 to 700 donors and added high-resolution HLA genotyping to investigate patterns of TCR occurrence. The later analysis used no new phenotypic data to find candidate immune exposures, relying instead on TCR beta sequences and their occurrence across donors. In an earlier analysis of 587 of the donors, high-throughput TCR beta sequencing was used to judge whether each TCR beta V gene segment behaved as functional or pseudogenic. Donor age, sex, ethnicity and CMV serostatus were collected together with the repertoire data. A later genetic analysis took genome-wide SNP genotypes for about 60% of the roughly 670 donors and used that subset as a discovery cohort. Every repertoire in the discovery cohort had been generated on one and the same sequencing platform. Class I and class II HLA loci were covered by the typing at four-digit resolution. The number of typed donors differed by locus: roughly 629-640 for A, B, C, DRB1 and DQB1; some 540 for DQA1; some 610 for DPA1; and about 470 for DPB1. Roughly five DR-DQ haplotypes were handled as single units for association and clustering, since linkage in the cohort was strong. Among 398 genotyped donors of the cohort, an average of about 220,000 unique TCR beta nucleotide sequences was sequenced per donor, of which about 19% were non-productive. Study-wide findings and limitations: Because counts were too low, seventeen rarely observed V segments, including chromosome 9 orphons, were left out of the earlier analysis of about 500 of the donors. While some public TCRs were present in many individuals, most TCR sequences turned up only very rarely across donors. Sequencing depth was assumed to be roughly uniform across donors in the presence/absence analyses, though that assumption may not hold. A further reported finding was that TCR beta sequences accurately predicted the HLA-A and HLA-B alleles for most subjects in the first cohort. A few of the identified cytomegalovirus-associated TCR beta chains were confirmed in vitro to be specific for cytomegalovirus antigens. Correlated functional status among segregating V segments might reflect linkage disequilibrium, but an unknown experimental factor could not be ruled out. When HLA alleles, especially DR and DQ, strongly co-occurred, attributing TCR associations to individual alleles was difficult. In a later analysis, the rate of TCR association differed among HLA loci, with DRB1 alleles having the most associated TCRs and HLA-C alleles having the fewest. In this cohort, only TCR beta chains were sequenced, and detectable features were limited by the absence of alpha or paired-chain data. In an earlier analysis of some 500 of the donors, most TCR beta V segments were observed in productive rearrangements about 87% or about 30% of the time, broadly matching IMGT annotations. The classifier was reported to diagnose cytomegalovirus status with high specificity and sensitivity in both the original and validation cohorts. Immune exposure information for the cohort was limited to CMV serostatus. The authors suggested that the approach could potentially be extended to other disease states and immunological phenotypes. A group of highly shared sequence variants was considered likely to be a technical artifact of the sequencing pipeline. In a later analysis, HLA-associated TCR beta chains were found to be more clonally expanded and to have lower generation probabilities than equally common non-associated chains. Specific HLA alleles were associated with 15,000 to 20,000 TCR beta sequences at a false discovery rate of 0.05 in a later analysis. In a later analysis, most CMV-associated TCR beta chains were found to appear HLA-restricted, with HLA associations seemingly driven largely by CMV exposure. Some IMGT-functional V segments, including TRBV6-2 and TRBV6-3, could not be distinguished by the 87-base-pair reads and were therefore excluded. An association between a missense DCLRE1C variant and V-gene and J-gene trimming of TCR beta chains was found in a later genetic analysis and replicated in an independent cohort. A later genetic analysis reported fewer N-insertions in productive TCRs among donors in an Asian-associated ancestry cluster than the approximately 700-donor mean. HLA typing was unavailable for some donors at each locus, so association tests used only the typed subset. A total of 150 or so TCR beta chains were listed by the study as associated with cytomegalovirus. Several of the top co-occurrence clusters appeared to be linked to parvovirus B19, influenza, CMV and Epstein-Barr virus, according to a later analysis.

Details on this clone: Its recognized antigen is unknown. Qualities for individual bases were not recorded, and no much larger clone is one base off.

Library preparation was by the immunoSEQ multiplex PCR assay. For the multiplex PCR, a mixture combining 60 forward primers for TCR Vbeta segments and 13 reverse primers for TCR Jbeta segments was used. The CDR3 region of rearranged TCR beta genes was amplified from genomic DNA with a multiplex PCR assay. Amplified TCR beta libraries were sequenced as 87-base-pair reads on the Illumina HiSeq System. Per the original workflow: A later analysis tallied around 87 million unique TCR beta chains across the 666 repertoires, and about 10 million of those chains were shared by two or more donors. Raw reads were error-corrected and collapsed into unique sequences by a nearest-neighbor algorithm in which closely related sequences were merged to remove PCR and sequencing errors. CDR3 sequences were aligned to IMGT reference sequences to assign V, D and J gene segments. For a sequence to be retained, a match of at least six nucleotides was required to both a V gene segment and a J gene segment. Rearrangements were classified as productive when the CDR3 lacked stop codons and remained in frame with V and J, and all other rearrangements were classified as non-productive. CDR3 was defined by IMGT convention, running from the second conserved V-encoded cysteine to the conserved J-encoded phenylalanine. In an earlier analysis of approximately 590 of the donors, sequences lacking an unambiguous match to a single V gene segment were excluded. In an earlier analysis of more than 500 of the donors, a V segment was called functional when productive rearrangements were above 56.7%, and segregating when the standard deviation between donors exceeded 5%. To diagnose cytomegalovirus status from the catalog of TCR beta chain sequences, a statistical classification framework was built. V and J gene assignment, in a later analysis, came from comparing TCR nucleotide sequences with IMGT/GENE-DB human TR gene sequences. Using the TCRdist pipeline, a later analysis assigned CDR3 sequences along with most-parsimonious VDJ recombination scenarios. In a later analysis, each TCR beta chain was defined by its CDR3 amino acid sequence together with its V-gene family, and reads without a unique V-gene family were excluded. In a later analysis, approximately 640 highly shared, low-generation-probability nucleotide sequences were removed to address suspected cross-contamination and a sequencing artifact. A later analysis calculated a clonal expansion index for each public chain from normalized within-repertoire ranks of inferred template counts. In a later analysis, generation probabilities were computed using a VDJ recombination model fitted to out-of-frame rearrangements, and the results were checked against IGoR. A later analysis scored TCR-TCR, TCR-HLA and TCR-CMV co-occurrence with hypergeometric tests, applying a repertoire-size bias correction to TCR pairs. False discovery rates were estimated in a later analysis by permuting HLA or CMV assignments 20 times. In a later analysis, co-occurring TCRs were grouped using DBSCAN, with TCRdist sequence similarity added in when clustering inside HLA-allele-positive subsets. For co-occurrence clustering, repertoires with fewer than 30,000 or more than 120,000 public chains were excluded, along with roughly 5 repertoires with anomalous nucleotide sharing. In its TCRdb copy, this immuneACCESS table keeps in-frame sequences only and misses some clones. Where compared with another copy, unresolved V genes explain less than half of these, and the others have no known cause. The DNA gave D and trimming, while V, J and clone size come from that table. Across this sample there are approximately 210,000 clones, with nearly 80% seen only once. Jointly, the top ten make up about 1.7% of the sample.

The cohort consisted of more than 650 healthy bone marrow donors. All cohort members were sampled while nominally healthy, although unrecorded immune exposures were likely present. The donor was CMV seronegative and was included in the group of several hundred seronegative cohort members. Every donor gave a peripheral blood sample, and the peripheral blood mononuclear cells from that sample were used for TCR beta sequencing. Genomic DNA extraction from the blood cell samples was performed with the Qiagen DNeasy Blood Extraction Kit. Trimming removed 0 bases from V and 7 bases from J; the gene matches leave 7 bases unexplained. The germline V gene provides CDR1 SGDLS and CDR2 YYNGEE. CDR3 length: 15 amino acids, cysteine to phenylalanine. CDR3 DNA only is kept here, 45 bases in frame from base 1.

The TCR comes from a male donor in good health and CMV-seronegative. Sequences were obtained from PBMCs. The chain links TRBV9 with TRBJ2-1; 7 central nucleotides agree with TRBD2. The sequenced DNA is TGTGCCAGCAGCGTAGAGGTAATGGGGGGGAATGAGCAGTTCTTC. This sequence encodes CASSVEVMGGNEQFF.